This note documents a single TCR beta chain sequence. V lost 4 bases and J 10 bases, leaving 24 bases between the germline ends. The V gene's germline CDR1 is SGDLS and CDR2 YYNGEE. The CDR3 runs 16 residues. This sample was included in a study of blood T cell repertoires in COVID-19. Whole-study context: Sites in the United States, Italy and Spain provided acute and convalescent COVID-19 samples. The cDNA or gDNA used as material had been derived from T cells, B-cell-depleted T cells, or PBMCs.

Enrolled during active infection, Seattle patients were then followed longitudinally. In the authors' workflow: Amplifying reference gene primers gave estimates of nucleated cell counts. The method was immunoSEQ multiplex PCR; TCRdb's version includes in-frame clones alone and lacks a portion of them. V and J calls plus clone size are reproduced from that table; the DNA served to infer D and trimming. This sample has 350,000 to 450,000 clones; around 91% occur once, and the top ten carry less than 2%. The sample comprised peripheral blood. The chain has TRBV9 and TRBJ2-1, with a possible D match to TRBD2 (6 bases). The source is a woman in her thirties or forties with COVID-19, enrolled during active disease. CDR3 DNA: TGTGCCAGCAGCCCACTTTCCGGGGGTTCATTAGAGGAGCAGTTCTTC. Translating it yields CASSPLSGGSLEEQFF. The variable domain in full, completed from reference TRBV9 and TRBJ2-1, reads DSGVTQTPKHLITATGQRVTLRCSPRSGDLSVYWYQQSLDQGLQFLIQYYNGEERAKGNILERFSAQQFPDLHSELNLSSLELGDSALYFCASSPLSGGSLEEQFFGPGTRLTVL.